This T cell receptor beta chain comes out of a study of blood T cell repertoires in COVID-19. CDR1 SGHRS and CDR2 YFSETQ come from the germline V gene. The CDR3 sequence is 14 residues long. V lost 4 bases, J lost 1 base, and 2 bases stayed unmatched. Original processing notes: The assay estimated nucleated cells by amplifying reference gene primers. Clones were read by immunoSEQ multiplex PCR, and TCRdb kept only the in-frame ones, dropping some. V and J calls and clone size are given by that table; D and trimming were obtained from the DNA. Of around 300,000 clones in the sample, 75% to 90% were seen once.

Sequenced sample: PBMCs or T cells enriched from blood (not recorded which). The chain couples TRBV5-1 to TRBJ1-2; 9 nucleotides agree with TRBD1. The clonotype originates from a woman aged 18-29 years who had recovered from COVID-19. The CDR3 region is CASSPDRGNYGYTF. In DNA form, the CDR3 reads TGCGCCAGCAGCCCGGACAGGGGTAACTATGGCTACACCTTC.